Listed here are 13 T cell receptor beta chains from one sample, sequenced in a study of blood T cell repertoires in COVID-19. The protocol was immunoSEQ multiplex PCR, while the TCRdb copy is restricted to in-frame clones and leaves out a portion. The sample shows about 58,000 clones, around nine tenths of them seen only once. Material: peripheral blood. Receptor source: a woman aged 50 to 65 with active or convalescent COVID-19.

The CDR3 nucleotides read TGTGCCAGCAGCCTACGGGGGGGACTAGCGGGAGGGTCAGATACGCAGTATTTT. This codes for CASSLRGGLAGGSDTQYF. The chain is built from TRBV11-2 and TRBJ2-3, with 16 bases identical to TRBD2. Germline-derived CDR1 and CDR2 are SGHAT and FQNNGV. The length of the CDR3 is 18 residues. J lost 4 bases, V lost 5 bases, and 9 bases had no gene match.

V usage is TRBV6-6 and J usage is TRBJ2-7; no firm D call. The CDR3 consists of 12 residues. Germline V gives CDR1 MNHNY, CDR2 SVGAGI (reference sequence). V was clipped by 8 bases and J by 0 bases, with 8 bases between them. As DNA, the CDR3 is TGTGCCAGCGGTCCAGGCTCCTACGAGCAGTACTTC. Translated, it gives CASGPGSYEQYF.

The CDR3 sequence is CASSLAGVGNTIYF. The CDR3 DNA follows: TGCGCCAGCAGCTTGGCAGGGGTAGGAAACACCATATATTTT. V and J are TRBV5-1 and TRBJ1-3, with D maybe TRBD1 (6 bases). Germline V CDR1 and CDR2: SGHRS, YFSETQ. Trimming shortened V by 0 bases and J by 4 bases, and 8 bases separated the two germline ends. The CDR3 totals 14 residues.

The J gene is TRBJ2-7, the V gene TRBV28, with 12 nucleotides matching TRBD1. V trimming: 1 base; J trimming: 6 bases; junction bases outside the gene matches: 10. This CDR3 region has 17 residues. Per the germline V gene, CDR1 is MDHEN and CDR2 is SYDVKM. The CDR3 DNA reads TGTGCCAGCAGTTTATATGGTCTTGGGACAGGGGGCCTCGAGCAGTACTTC. The encoded protein is CASSLYGLGTGGLEQYF.

V and J are TRBV29-1 and TRBJ1-1; D may be TRBD1 (6 bases). The V gene's germline CDR1 is SQVTM and CDR2 ANQGSEA. Deletions cut 5 bases from V and 7 bases from J, with 14 bases between. CDR3 length: 12 amino acids. The CDR3 protein is CSVPGSRGEAFF. In nucleotides, the CDR3 is TGCAGCGTTCCGGGGAGCAGGGGTGAAGCTTTCTTT.

The chain carries TRBV9 and TRBJ2-2; perhaps TRBD2 as D (5 bases). Germline values: CDR1 SGDLS, CDR2 YYNGEE. The CDR3 sequence is 14 residues long. The germline V and J ends were trimmed by 4 bases and 8 bases, with 15 bases remaining between them. CDR3 region: CASSPPGRGGELFF. As DNA, the CDR3 is TGTGCCAGCAGCCCCCCGGGCCGAGGGGGGGAGCTGTTTTTT. The entire variable domain, with the rest obtained from reference TRBV9 and TRBJ2-2, is as follows: DSGVTQTPKHLITATGQRVTLRCSPRSGDLSVYWYQQSLDQGLQFLIQYYNGEERAKGNILERFSAQQFPDLHSELNLSSLELGDSALYFCASSPPGRGGELFFGEGSRLTVL.

This clone has more than one count but fewer than ten. This chain joins TRBV29-1 and TRBJ2-3, with D unresolved. V lost 5 bases, J lost 6 bases, and 15 bases lay in between. The CDR3 contains 13 residues. From germline, CDR1 is SQVTM and CDR2 ANQGSEA. The CDR3 region has the DNA TGCAGCGTTATTACACAGATCGTGGATACGCAGTATTTT. The encoded protein is CSVITQIVDTQYF.

The chain joins TRBV30 to TRBJ2-5, with unresolved D. V shed 1 base and J shed 9 bases, with 9 bases lying between them. Looked up from germline, CDR1 is GTSNPN and CDR2 is SVGIG (reference sequence). This CDR3 is built from 11 residues. CDR3 nucleotides: TGTGCCTGGAGTGCCCCCGGAGCCCAGTACTTC. Protein: CAWSAPGAQYF.

The genes are TRBV7-9 and TRBJ1-1; 10 nucleotides align to TRBD1. There are 13 residues in the CDR3. V was pared by 5 bases and J by 6 bases, with 3 bases of the junction left unmatched. CDR1 and CDR2 from the germline V gene are SEHNR and FQNEAQ (reference sequence). The CDR3 DNA follows: TGTGCCAGCAGCCGCGGGACAGGGGCTGAAGCTTTCTTT. This translates into CASSRGTGAEAFF.

The chain has TRBV7-8 and TRBJ2-1, with TRBD2 matching 7 bases. The germline V gene has CDR1 SGHVS and CDR2 FQNEAQ. V was pared by 4 bases and J by 3 bases, with 15 bases of the junction left unmatched. The CDR3 runs to 18 residues. As DNA, the CDR3 is TGTGCCAGCAGCTCTAGAGGGGTAGTGGGAGGGCGCTACAATGAGCAGTTCTTC. This sequence encodes CASSSRGVVGGRYNEQFF.

This clone was observed once. The rearrangement joins TRBV3-1 (or the pseudogene TRBV3-2) to TRBJ2-1, with 13 bases that match TRBD2. This CDR3 is 15 amino acids long. J was trimmed by 6 bases and V by 4 bases; bases with no gene match: 3. Germline V lookup: CDR1 LGHDT, CDR2 YNNKEL (reference sequence). The CDR3 here is CASSPRTSGSNEQFF. In DNA form, the CDR3 reads TGTGCCAGCAGCCCGCGGACTAGCGGGAGCAATGAGCAGTTCTTC.

The chain recombines TRBV30 with TRBJ1-5; D may be TRBD1 (6 bases). The CDR3 runs to 14 residues. Trimming stripped 2 bases from V and 6 bases from J, with 14 bases between. CDR1 GTSNPN and CDR2 SVGIG come from the germline V gene (reference sequence). The CDR3 nucleotides read TGTGCCTGGAGTTGGGCAGGGGATAGTCAGCCCCAGCATTTT. This translates into CAWSWAGDSQPQHF.

The rearrangement uses TRBV6-5 and TRBJ1-5; D ambiguous. From germline, CDR1 is MNHEY and CDR2 SVGAGI. CDR3 length: 15 amino acids. Trimming removed 6 bases from V and 3 bases from J, with 15 bases in between. For the CDR3, the DNA is TGTGCCAGCAGGCTCTTGGTACAGCCCAATCAGCCCCAGCATTTT. It encodes CASRLLVQPNQPQHF.